Listed here are 5 T cell receptor beta chains from one sample, sequenced in a study of PD-1 blockade in mismatch repair-deficient tumors. Time point of the sample: approximately eleven-day in vitro stimulation with candidate neoantigen peptide 4. Libraries were prepared by immunoSEQ multiplex PCR; TCRdb keeps only in-frame clonotypes and omits some of them. The sample holds roughly 14,000 clones, roughly 84% seen once. These receptors' targets are unknown. The source material was cells cultured in vitro, sampled from a patient treated with pembrolizumab. Source of these receptors: an adult with mismatch repair-deficient cancer.

This clone was found once. The CDR3 DNA reads as TGTGCCAGTACCAGTGGGGGGGGCTACGAGCAGTACTTC. Translated: CASTSGGGYEQYF. The rearrangement joins TRBV19 to TRBJ2-7; 7 positions agree with TRBD2. This CDR3 is built from 13 residues. After removal of 7 bases from V and 3 bases from J, the junction contained 6 bases not matched to a gene. Germline V lookup: CDR1 LNHDA, CDR2 SQIVND (reference sequence). The full variable domain, completed using reference TRBV19 and TRBJ2-7, is DGGITQSPKYLFRKEGQNVTLSCEQNLNHDAMYWYRQDPGQGLRLIYYSQIVNDFQKGDIAEGYSVSREKKESFPLTVTSAQKNPTAFYLCASTSGGGYEQYFGPGTRLTVT.

In regard to this clone: This CDR3 is also generated by other DNA sequences in the sample. The chain carries TRBV6-5 and TRBJ1-1; D gene unclear. Trimming took 0 bases from V and 3 from J, leaving 5 bases between them. CDR3 length: 13 residues. Germline-derived CDR1 and CDR2 are MNHEY and SVGAGI. The CDR3 DNA reads TGTGCCAGCAGTTACTCGAGAGACACTGAAGCTTTCTTT. Amino acid sequence: CASSYSRDTEAFF.

The rearrangement joins TRBV5-5 to TRBJ1-5, with D perhaps TRBD1 (5 bases). CDR3 length equals 14 residues. Germline CDR1 and CDR2: SGHKS and YYEKEE (reference sequence). V was trimmed by 2 bases and J by 5 bases, leaving 11 bases between them. CDR3 sequence reads: CASSFGGVDQPQHF. In DNA form, the CDR3 reads TGTGCCAGCAGCTTTGGGGGGGTGGATCAGCCCCAGCATTTT.

The rearrangement links TRBV11-2 to TRBJ1-2, with 8 positions matching TRBD1. Germline V gene sequence: CDR1 SGHAT, CDR2 FQNNGV. The V and J ends lost 2 bases and 4 bases, in that order; junction bases with no gene match: 6. The CDR3 is 15 residues long. CDR3 DNA: TGTGCCAGCAGCTTAACAGGACAGGGAGGCTATGGCTACACCTTC. Encoded protein: CASSLTGQGGYGYTF.

The rearrangement joins TRBV5-1 to TRBJ2-7; D is possibly TRBD1 (5 bases). The CDR3 has 13 residues. Germline V CDR1 and CDR2: SGHRS, YFSETQ. Trimming removed 0 bases at V and 7 bases at J, with 11 bases between. The CDR3 nucleotides read TGCGCCAGCAGCTTGGGGGCAGGGCGGGAGCAGTACTTC. Translation gives CASSLGAGREQYF.